This passage covers 8 T cell receptor beta chains from one sample sequenced in a study of regulatory T cells in long-lasting Graves disease. Sequencing libraries for TCR beta were prepared with iRepertoire HTBI primers and Arm-PCR of CDR3 regions. TCRdb re-derived calls from the multiplex PCR reads in MiXCR, one entry per CDR3 protein. The sample shows 530,000 or so distinct CDR3 sequences, roughly 13% of them seen only once. Time point: newly diagnosed GD, antithyroid drugs for less than 3 months. TCR sequences were obtained from RNA taken from PBMCs. This same sample was also part of a study on T cells in Graves' hyperthyroidism and ophthalmopathy.

The specimen was peripheral blood mononuclear cells (PBMCs), collected at new diagnosis, from a patient treated with antithyroid drugs. These receptors originate from a man under 40 with Graves disease.

This clonotype was detected many times. This chain uses TRBV11-2 with TRBJ1-1; perhaps TRBD1 as D (6 bases). Germline CDR1 reads SGHAT; CDR2 reads FQNNGV. The CDR3 covers 15 residues. The germline V and J ends were trimmed by 4 bases and 1 base, with 13 bases remaining between them. The CDR3 DNA is TGTGCCAGCAGCTCGCTACAGGGAAGGAACACTGAAGCTTTCTTT. It translates to CASSSLQGRNTEAFF. The full variable domain, its missing parts supplied by reference TRBV11-2 and TRBJ1-1, is EAGVAQSPRYKIIEKRQSVAFWCNPISGHATLYWYQQILGQGPKLLIQFQNNGVVDDSQLPKDRFSAERLKGVDSTLKIQPAKLEDSAVYLCASSSLQGRNTEAFFGQGTRLTVV.

This rearrangement joins TRBV27 to TRBJ2-7; D remains unclear. This CDR3 is 11 amino acids long. Trimming took off 7 bases at V and 6 bases at J, with 10 bases between the two ends. Germline V gene sequence: CDR1 MNHEY, CDR2 SMNVEV (reference sequence). CDR3 loop: CASKRYGEQYF. Here the CDR3 DNA reads TGTGCCAGCAAGAGATACGGCGAGCAGTACTTC.

This clonotype appeared many times. The V gene is TRBV7-8, the J gene TRBJ2-2, with D possibly being TRBD1 or TRBD2 (6 bases each). Germline CDR1 is SGHVS and CDR2 is FQNEAQ. Trimming took 4 bases from V and 7 from J, leaving 19 bases between them. The CDR3 loop spans 16 amino acids. The CDR3 loop reads CASSWVQGRKGGELFF. The CDR3 nucleotides are TGTGCCAGCAGCTGGGTTCAGGGGAGGAAAGGCGGGGAGCTGTTTTTT.

This chain joins TRBV12-3 or TRBV12-4 and TRBJ2-7; 7 positions agree with TRBD2. This CDR3 spans 12 amino acids. V dropped 8 bases and J dropped 5; count of bases not matched to a gene: 6. Here the CDR3 reads CASAPAGDEQYF. CDR3 DNA: TGTGCCAGCGCCCCTGCGGGAGACGAGCAGTACTTC.

This clonotype was detected many times. This sequence joins TRBV6-1 and TRBJ2-1; 8 nucleotides agree with TRBD2. The CDR3 has 14 amino acids. Per germline, CDR1 MNHNS and CDR2 SASEGT. Losses at the gene ends were 1 base for V and 6 bases for J; bases not matched to a gene: 2. In DNA, the CDR3 is TGTGCCAGCAGTGAAGGGGGGACTAGCAATGAGCAGTTCTTC. Translation: CASSEGGTSNEQFF.

This clonotype turned up a few times. This rearrangement joins TRBV6-1 to TRBJ2-3; 9 bases fit TRBD2. Germline assignment: CDR1 MNHNS and CDR2 SASEGT. The trim removed 7 bases at V and 5 bases at J, leaving 16 bases unmatched. The CDR3 covers 17 residues. The CDR3 region has the DNA TGTGCCAGCACCCCCCCCAGGGGCGGGAGGGCCGAAGATACGCAGTATTTT. Translation gives CASTPPRGGRAEDTQYF.

This clonotype was picked up many times. V is TRBV28 and J is TRBJ1-3; D remains unclear. The CDR3 length is 14 residues. Germline V lookup: CDR1 MDHEN, CDR2 SYDVKM. Between the trimmed V and J ends, which lost 5 bases and 3 bases, there was a span of 11 bases. This chain's CDR3 is CASSGAFGGNTIYF. The CDR3 DNA is TGTGCCAGCAGTGGAGCATTTGGTGGAAACACCATATATTTT. Complete variable domain (other parts from reference TRBV28 and TRBJ1-3): DVKVTQSSRYLVKRTGEKVFLECVQDMDHENMFWYRQDPGLGLRLIYFSYDVKMKEKGDIPEGYSVSREKKERFSLILESASTNQTSMYLCASSGAFGGNTIYFGEGSWLTVV.

This clonotype was counted many times. The V call is TRBV3-1, the J call TRBJ2-3; D unclear. CDR1 is LGHDT, CDR2 YNNKEL, per germline (reference sequence). V was trimmed by 2 bases and J by 0 bases, leaving 9 bases between them. This CDR3 contains 15 residues. CDR3 sequence (DNA): TGTGCCAGCAGCCAACAGGCAACTAGCACAGATACGCAGTATTTT. This gives the protein CASSQQATSTDTQYF.